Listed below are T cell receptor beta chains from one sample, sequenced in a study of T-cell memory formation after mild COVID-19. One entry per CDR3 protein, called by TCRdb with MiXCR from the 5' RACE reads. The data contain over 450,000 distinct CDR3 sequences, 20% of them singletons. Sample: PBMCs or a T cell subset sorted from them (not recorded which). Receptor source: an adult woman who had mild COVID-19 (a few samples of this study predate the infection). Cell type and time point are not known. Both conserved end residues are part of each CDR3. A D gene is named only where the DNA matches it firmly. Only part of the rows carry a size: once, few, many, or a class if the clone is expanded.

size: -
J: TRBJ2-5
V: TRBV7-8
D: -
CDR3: CASRSLGGFRKETQYF
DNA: TGTGCCAGCAGAAGTCTAGGCGGATTTCGAAAAGAGACCCAGTACTTC

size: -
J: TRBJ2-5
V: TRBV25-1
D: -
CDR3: CASSESGAQETQYF
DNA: TGTGCCAGCAGTGAGTCGGGAGCTCAAGAGACCCAGTACTTC

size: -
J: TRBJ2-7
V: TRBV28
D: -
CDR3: CASSKPGRSYEQYF
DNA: TGTGCCAGCAGTAAACCAGGGCGGTCCTACGAGCAGTACTTC

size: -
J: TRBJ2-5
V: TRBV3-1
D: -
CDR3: CASSQGSREETQYF
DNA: TGTGCCAGCAGCCAAGGAAGCAGGGAAGAGACCCAGTACTTC

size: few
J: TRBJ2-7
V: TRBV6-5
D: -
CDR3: CASSYSGRGVYEQYF
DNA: TGTGCCAGCAGTTACTCGGGAAGGGGCGTCTACGAGCAGTACTTC

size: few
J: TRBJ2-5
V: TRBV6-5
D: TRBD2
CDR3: CASSYTSGGQETQYF
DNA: TGTGCCAGCAGTTATACGAGCGGGGGCCAAGAGACCCAGTACTTC

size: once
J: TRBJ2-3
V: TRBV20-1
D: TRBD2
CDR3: CSLSTREASTDTQYF
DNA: TGCAGCCTTTCCACACGGGAGGCTAGCACAGATACGCAGTATTTT

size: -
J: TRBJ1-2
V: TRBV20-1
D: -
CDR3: CSARAYTF
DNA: TGCAGTGCTAGAGCGTACACCTTC

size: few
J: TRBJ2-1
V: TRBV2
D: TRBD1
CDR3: CASSDGQGADNEQFF
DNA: TGTGCCAGCAGTGACGGGCAGGGGGCGGATAATGAGCAGTTCTTC

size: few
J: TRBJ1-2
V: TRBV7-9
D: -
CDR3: CASSPGPRYGYTF
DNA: TGTGCCAGCAGTCCGGGCCCTCGATATGGCTACACCTTC

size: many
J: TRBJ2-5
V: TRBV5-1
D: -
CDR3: CASSYGGSGGETQYF
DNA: TGCGCCAGCAGCTATGGCGGTAGTGGGGGAGAGACCCAGTACTTC

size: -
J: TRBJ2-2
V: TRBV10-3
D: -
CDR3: CAISESARENTGELFF
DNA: TGTGCCATCAGTGAGTCTGCGCGGGAAAACACCGGGGAGCTGTTTTTT

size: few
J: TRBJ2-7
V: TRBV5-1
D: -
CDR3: CASSYTGTVHEQYF
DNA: TGCGCCAGCAGCTATACCGGGACTGTGCACGAGCAGTACTTC

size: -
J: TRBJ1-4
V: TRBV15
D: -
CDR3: CATSRGVEKLFF
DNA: TGTGCCACCAGCAGAGGGGTGGAAAAACTGTTTTTT

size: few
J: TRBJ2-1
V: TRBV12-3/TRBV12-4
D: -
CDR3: CASSLISIGEFF
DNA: TGTGCCAGCAGTTTGATCTCTATCGGGGAGTTCTTC

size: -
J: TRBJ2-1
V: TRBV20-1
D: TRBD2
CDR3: CSATGTSAGDEQFF
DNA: TGCAGTGCTACGGGGACTAGCGCTGGGGATGAGCAGTTCTTC

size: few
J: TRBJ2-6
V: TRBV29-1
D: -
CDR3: CSVDTSSGANVLTF
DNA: TGCAGCGTTGATACCAGCTCTGGGGCCAACGTCCTGACTTTC

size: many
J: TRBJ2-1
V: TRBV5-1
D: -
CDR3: CASSRVGNEQFF
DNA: TGCGCCAGCAGCCGGGTGGGGAATGAGCAGTTCTTC

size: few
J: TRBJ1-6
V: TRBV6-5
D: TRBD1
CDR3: CASRWGQENSPLHF
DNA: TGTGCCAGCCGTTGGGGACAGGAAAATTCACCCCTCCACTTT

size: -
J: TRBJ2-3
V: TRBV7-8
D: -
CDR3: CASSSPRVAESTDTQYF
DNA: TGTGCCAGCAGCTCCCCCCGGGTGGCGGAGAGCACAGATACGCAGTATTTT

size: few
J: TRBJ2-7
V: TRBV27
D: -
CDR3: CASSNRDSRYEQYF
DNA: TGTGCCAGCAGTAACCGGGACTCACGCTACGAGCAGTACTTC

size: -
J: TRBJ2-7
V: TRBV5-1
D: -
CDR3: CASTDRTTYEQYF
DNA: TGCGCCAGCACGGACAGAACAACCTACGAGCAGTACTTC

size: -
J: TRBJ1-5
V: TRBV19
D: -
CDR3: CASSISTANQPQHF
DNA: TGTGCCAGTAGTATTTCGACGGCTAATCAGCCCCAGCATTTT

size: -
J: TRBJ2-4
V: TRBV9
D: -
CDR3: CASSVDSGLGTLGNIQYF
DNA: TGTGCCAGCAGCGTAGATTCAGGGCTTGGGACGTTGGGAAACATTCAGTACTTC

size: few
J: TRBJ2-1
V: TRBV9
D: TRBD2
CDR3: CASSVGLAGGWNEQFF
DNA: TGTGCCAGCAGCGTAGGACTAGCGGGGGGGTGGAATGAGCAGTTCTTC

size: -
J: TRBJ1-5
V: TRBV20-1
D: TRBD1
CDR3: CSARRAGGLSNQPQHF
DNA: TGCAGTGCCCGACGAGCAGGGGGCCTGTCCAATCAGCCCCAGCATTTT

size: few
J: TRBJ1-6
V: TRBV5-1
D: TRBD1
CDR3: CASSLGDRERNSPLHF
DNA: TGCGCCAGCAGCTTGGGGGACAGGGAGCGGAATTCACCCCTCCACTTT

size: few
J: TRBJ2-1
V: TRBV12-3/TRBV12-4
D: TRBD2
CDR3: CASSLPETGTSIGEQFF
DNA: TGTGCCAGCAGTTTACCCGAAACCGGGACTAGCATCGGTGAGCAGTTCTTC

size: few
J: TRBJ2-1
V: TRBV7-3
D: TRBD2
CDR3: CASSLSSGGAPPYNEQFF
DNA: TGTGCCAGCAGCTTATCTAGCGGGGGGGCACCCCCTTACAATGAGCAGTTCTTC

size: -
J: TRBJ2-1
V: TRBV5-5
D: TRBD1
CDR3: CASSRSDRVWSKIYNEQFF
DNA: TGTGCCAGCAGCAGGTCAGACAGGGTCTGGTCTAAAATCTACAATGAGCAGTTCTTC